This T cell receptor (beta chain) comes out of a study of blood T cell repertoires in COVID-19. Turning to the study itself: The cDNA or gDNA used as material had been derived from T cells, B-cell-depleted T cells, or PBMCs.

Individuals aged about 18 to 89 years were recruited from some 26 US areas. V gave up 4 bases and J gave up 0 bases, with 6 bases separating them. This CDR3 region has 14 residues. Repertoires were generated with immunoSEQ multiplex PCR, while TCRdb's copy carries only in-frame clones and drops some. The sample contains around 470,000 clones, 90% of which appear only once. The TCR originated in a man younger than 30 who had recovered from COVID-19. This rearrangement joins TRBV23-1 to TRBJ1-4; D not certain. TRBV23-1 is annotated as an ORF whose role is uncertain. Sequencing used PBMCs or T cells enriched from blood (not recorded which). The CDR3 DNA follows: TGCGCCAGCAGTCCCAATGCAACTAATGAAAAACTGTTTTTT. Translation: CASSPNATNEKLFF.